This T cell receptor beta chain was captured by sequencing in a study of spatial heterogeneity in lung cancer. Study outcomes and limitations: Expanded intratumoral alpha and beta TCR counts tracked tumor mutation counts.

Trimming removed 6 bases from V and 0 bases from J, with 9 bases in between. CDR1 is MDHEN, CDR2 SYDVKM, per germline. CDR3 length: 14 residues. The time point is: sample taken at primary tumor resection. There were 75 or so donors, all of them untreated patients with early-stage non-small cell lung cancer. In its sample, this clonotype was seen many times. Its antigen is currently unknown. TCRdb re-called the 5' RACE reads through MiXCR, storing one row per CDR3 protein. This table holds 5,000 to 5,500 distinct CDR3 sequences, around 7.7% found once. The specimen comprised lung tumor tissue, sampled at surgery. This TCR derives from a male donor with early-stage non-small cell lung cancer. This chain connects TRBV28 to TRBJ1-5; no definite D call. CDR3: CASSLTVSNQPQHF. The CDR3 nucleotides read TGTGCCAGCAGCCTGACGGTTAGCAATCAGCCCCAGCATTTT. Filled out from reference TRBV28 and TRBJ1-5, the complete variable domain reads DVKVTQSSRYLVKRTGEKVFLECVQDMDHENMFWYRQDPGLGLRLIYFSYDVKMKEKGDIPEGYSVSREKKERFSLILESASTNQTSMYLCASSLTVSNQPQHFGDGTRLSIL.